Below, 24 T cell receptor beta chains from the same sample are listed, as sequenced in a study of a mutant IDH1 vaccine in newly diagnosed glioma. TCRdb's table, derived via immunoSEQ multiplex PCR, lists solely in-frame clones and lacks some. The sample yields approximately 92,000 clones, about 83% seen once. The time point here: baseline, week 1 (first vaccination visit). Treatment here: pre-vaccination baseline after standard-of-care therapy. The source material was PBMCs, sampled from a glioma patient treated with radiotherapy, temozolomide or both. These receptors came from a woman aged 50 to 60 with glioma.

The V call is TRBV9, the J call TRBJ2-6; 7 bases are shared with TRBD1. V was clipped by 3 bases and J by 4 bases; unmatched bases: 4. From germline, CDR1 is SGDLS and CDR2 YYNGEE. The CDR3 has 15 residues. This CDR3 is CASSEQGSGANVLTF. The CDR3 DNA is TGTGCCAGCAGCGAACAGGGGAGCGGGGCCAACGTCCTGACTTTC.

The J gene is TRBJ1-4, the V gene TRBV18; D remains unclear. V was trimmed by 2 bases and J by 7 bases, leaving 14 bases between them. CDR3 length: 15 amino acids. The germline V gene encodes CDR1 KGHSH and CDR2 LQKENI. The CDR3 spells CASSPCIEEGEKLFF. The CDR3 coding sequence is TGTGCCAGCTCACCATGTATCGAGGAGGGTGAAAAACTGTTTTTT.

In its sample, this clone was seen once. The chain uses TRBV15 and TRBJ1-1, with D possibly being TRBD1 (6 bases). The CDR3 runs to 13 residues. V was pared by 3 bases and J by 3 bases, with 8 bases between. From germline, CDR1 is LNHNV and CDR2 YYDKDF (reference sequence). The chain's CDR3 is CATSSGQYTEAFF. The CDR3 nucleotides read TGTGCCACCAGCAGCGGACAGTACACTGAAGCTTTCTTT.

This clone was counted between two and nine times. The chain combines TRBV6-5 with TRBJ1-1; 10 positions match TRBD1. Germline CDR1 is MNHEY and CDR2 is SVGAGI. V shed 4 bases, J shed 1 base, and the junction held 0 bases outside the gene matches. The CDR3 covers 14 residues. CDR3 loop: CASSWTGGNTEAFF. CDR3 coding DNA: TGTGCCAGCAGTTGGACAGGGGGGAACACTGAAGCTTTCTTT.

This clone showed up just a few times. The V call is TRBV7-2, the J call TRBJ1-2; D unresolved. Trimming removed 6 bases from V and 7 bases from J, with 15 bases in between. Per the germline V gene, CDR1 is SGHTA and CDR2 is FQGNSA. The CDR3 totals 13 residues. CDR3 loop: CASSSVGVGGYTF. The CDR3 DNA sequence: TGTGCCAGCAGTTCGGTCGGGGTTGGTGGCTACACCTTC.

The chain couples TRBV5-6 to TRBJ1-3; no reliable D call. Germline V lookup: CDR1 SGHDT, CDR2 YYEEEE. V lost 0 bases and J lost 0, with 10 bases in between. The CDR3 is 16 amino acids. CDR3 coding DNA: TGTGCCAGCAGCTTGGCGCCCACCGGCTCTGGAAACACCATATATTTT. Translating it yields CASSLAPTGSGNTIYF.

The chain joins TRBV28 to TRBJ1-6, with D possibly being TRBD1 (6 bases). Germline V gene data show CDR1 as MDHEN and CDR2 as SYDVKM. The V end lost 7 bases, the J end lost 10 bases, and 17 bases lay between the germline ends. CDR3 length: 14 residues. CDR3 sequence: CASILRGDRSPLHF. The CDR3 DNA is TGTGCCAGCATCTTAAGGGGGGATAGGTCACCCCTCCACTTT.

The chain uses TRBV30 and TRBJ2-1; perhaps TRBD1 as D (6 bases). This CDR3 has 14 residues. Trimming cost V 4 bases and J 0 bases, with 10 bases left between them. Germline CDR1 reads GTSNPN; CDR2 reads SVGIG (reference sequence). The CDR3 sequence is CAWTRGGSYNEQFF. In nucleotides, the CDR3 is TGTGCCTGGACTCGAGGGGGCTCCTACAATGAGCAGTTCTTC.

The rearrangement uses TRBV5-4 and TRBJ1-3, with 11 nucleotides matching TRBD1. The CDR3 spans 16 residues. In germline, CDR1 is SGHNT, CDR2 YYREEE (reference sequence). The junction had 3 bases not matched to a gene; V was cut back by 4 bases and J by 0 bases. CDR3 loop: CASSEGTGGSGNTIYF. CDR3 coding DNA: TGTGCCAGCAGCGAGGGGACAGGGGGCTCTGGAAACACCATATATTTT. Complete variable domain (other parts from reference TRBV5-4 and TRBJ1-3): ETGVTQSPTHLIKTRGQQVTLRCSSQSGHNTVSWYQQALGQGPQFIFQYYREEENGRGNFPPRFSGLQFPNYSSELNVNALELDDSALYLCASSEGTGGSGNTIYFGEGSWLTVV.

The V and J genes are TRBV5-8 and TRBJ1-1; 9 bases line up with TRBD1. Trimming cost V 0 bases and J 11 bases; bases outside gene matches: 8. The V gene's germline CDR1 is SGHTS and CDR2 YDEGEE. This CDR3 region has 14 residues. In nucleotides, the CDR3 is TGTGCCAGCAGCTTGGCCGGGACAGGGTTCGGCGCTTTCTTT. Its protein is CASSLAGTGFGAFF.

J is TRBJ1-5 and V is TRBV27; D remains unclear. This CDR3 contains 13 residues. Trimming took 6 bases from V and 3 from J, leaving 9 bases between them. CDR1 and CDR2 from the germline V gene are MNHEY and SMNVEV (reference sequence). This CDR3 is CASSPEDNQPQHF. CDR3 DNA: TGTGCCAGCAGCCCTGAGGACAATCAGCCCCAGCATTTT.

The chain uses TRBV4-2 and TRBJ1-1; tentatively, D is TRBD1 (6 bases). Trimming pared 0 bases from V and 0 bases from J, leaving 14 bases between. CDR3 size: 17 residues. Germline CDR1 and CDR2: LGHNA and YNFKEQ. CDR3 residues: CASSQDRPGVMNTEAFF. The DNA of the CDR3 is TGTGCCAGCAGCCAAGATCGGCCAGGGGTTATGAACACTGAAGCTTTCTTT.

The chain is built from TRBV7-8 and TRBJ1-6; D is possibly TRBD1 (5 bases). CDR1 is SGHVS, CDR2 FQNEAQ, per germline. CDR3 size: 13 residues. Trimming left V 5 bases short and J 10 bases short, with 12 bases between. CDR3 loop: CASSPRRGSPLHF. The CDR3 DNA reads as TGTGCCAGCAGCCCCCGCCGGGGGTCACCCCTCCACTTT.

The V gene is TRBV4-2, the J gene TRBJ1-6, with TRBD1 as a possible D gene (6 bases). The germline V gene encodes CDR1 LGHNA and CDR2 YNFKEQ. Trimming removed 4 bases at V and 1 base at J, with 14 bases between. The CDR3 runs to 17 residues. CDR3 protein: CASSLHPGESYNSPLHF. Written as DNA, the CDR3 is TGTGCCAGCAGCCTACATCCAGGGGAATCCTATAATTCACCCCTCCACTTT.

The chain carries TRBV19 and TRBJ1-2, with D possibly TRBD1 on 6 matching bases. The ends were cut back, 7 bases at V and 5 bases at J, with 26 bases in the middle. The CDR3 is 17 residues long. The germline gives CDR1 LNHDA, CDR2 SQIVND (reference sequence). The CDR3 DNA reads TGTGCCAGTATTCCGGCGATCTGGGCAGGGGATCTTTATGGCTACACCTTC. As protein: CASIPAIWAGDLYGYTF.

This clone occurred a few times. The V gene is TRBV7-3, the J gene TRBJ1-2, with D tentatively TRBD1 (5 bases). The germline V gene has CDR1 SGHTA and CDR2 FQGTGA. The CDR3 length is 13 residues. V was trimmed by 5 bases and J by 8 bases, leaving 15 bases between them. CDR3 nucleotides: TGTGCCAGCAGCCCGGGGACGGCGGAAGGCTACACCTTC. Translating it yields CASSPGTAEGYTF.

The V call is TRBV6-5, the J call TRBJ1-1; D is unclear. There are 14 residues in the CDR3. V lost 0 bases, J lost 6 bases, and 11 bases lay in between. The germline V gene encodes CDR1 MNHEY and CDR2 SVGAGI. As DNA, the CDR3 is TGTGCCAGCAGTTACTCTGGCGTGGGCTCTGAAGCTTTCTTT. Translating it yields CASSYSGVGSEAFF.

The genes are TRBV20-1 and TRBJ2-3; D is unclear. Germline V gives CDR1 DFQATT, CDR2 SNEGSKA (reference sequence). This CDR3 is built from 11 residues. V dropped 4 bases and J dropped 6 bases, with 8 bases sitting between them. The CDR3 protein is CSANVRDTQYF. The CDR3 region has the DNA TGCAGTGCTAATGTGCGGGATACGCAGTATTTT.

This chain joins TRBV5-5 and TRBJ2-1; D possibly corresponds to TRBD2 (6 bases). Germline V lookup: CDR1 SGHKS, CDR2 YYEKEE (reference sequence). The V end lost 4 bases, the J end lost 0 bases, and 14 bases lay between the germline ends. This CDR3 is 16 amino acids long. The CDR3 coding sequence is TGTGCCAGCAGCCGGGACTTGACGAGCTCCTACAATGAGCAGTTCTTC. It encodes CASSRDLTSSYNEQFF.

The chain employs TRBV10-1 and TRBJ1-1; maybe TRBD1 (6 bases). The germline V and J ends were trimmed by 0 bases and 4 bases, with 9 bases remaining between them. The CDR3 runs 14 residues. CDR1 WNHNN and CDR2 SYGVQD come from the germline V gene (reference sequence). The CDR3 coding sequence is TGCGCCAGCAGTGAGTCGGGGGGGCTCACTGAAGCTTTCTTT. Translated, it gives CASSESGGLTEAFF.

V and J are TRBV7-7 and TRBJ2-5; D call uncertain. CDR3 length: 15 residues. Deletions cut 4 bases from V and 2 bases from J, with 14 bases between. The germline V gene has CDR1 SSHAT and CDR2 FNYEAQ (reference sequence). The CDR3 DNA reads TGTGCCAGCAGCTCCACGGGTACACTTCAAGAGACCCAGTACTTC. This sequence encodes CASSSTGTLQETQYF. Filled out from reference TRBV7-7 and TRBJ2-5, the complete variable domain reads GAGVSQSPRYKVTKRGQDVTLRCDPISSHATLYWYQQALGQGPEFLTYFNYEAQPDKSGLPSDRFSAERPEGSISTLTIQRTEQRDSAMYRCASSSTGTLQETQYFGPGTRLLVL.

This chain uses TRBV6-1 with TRBJ2-1; D is unclear. The ends were cut back, 6 bases at V and 15 bases at J, with 18 bases in the middle. In germline, CDR1 is MNHNS, CDR2 SASEGT. The CDR3 length is 12 residues. The CDR3 sequence is CASSNDTPLSFF. The CDR3, as DNA: TGTGCCAGCAGCAACGACACTCCCCTGTCGTTCTTC.

This clone was observed a few times. The rearrangement links TRBV30 to TRBJ2-2; D unresolved. V shed 2 bases and J shed 0 bases, with 10 bases lying between them. Germline CDR1 and CDR2: GTSNPN and SVGIG (reference sequence). There are 15 residues in the CDR3. CDR3 coding DNA: TGTGCCTGGAGTTGGAGTAGGACGAACACCGGGGAGCTGTTTTTT. Protein: CAWSWSRTNTGELFF.

This chain uses TRBV4-1 with TRBJ1-1; possible D gene TRBD1, 6 bases. Trimming took 7 bases from V and 2 from J, leaving 20 bases between them. The germline gives CDR1 MGHRA, CDR2 YSYEKL. CDR3 length: 16 residues. CDR3 in DNA: TGCGCCAGCACAGGACTCGGGGGGCAGGGAAACACTGAAGCTTTCTTT. Translation gives CASTGLGGQGNTEAFF.